This TCR beta chain was sequenced in a study of human T cells and chemical hapten exposure. Time point defined: pre-sensitization, week 0. The treatment is: therapeutic diphenylcyclopropenone sensitization with weekly scalp DPC. Before extraction, the whole blood was not fractionated, and total RNA was taken from it. Each CDR3 protein is one row after TCRdb ran MiXCR on the RACE reads. Here the sample spans under 60,000 distinct CDR3 sequences, around a tenth being singletons. This clonotype was sampled from a woman younger than 45 with alopecia areata. Some clones in this sample may be carry-over from other donors' samples. The specimen comprised whole blood, sampled in connection with sensitization to the hapten diphenylcyclopropenone (DPC).

This CDR3 reads CASRPDRDGNQPQHF. The CDR3 nucleotides are TGTGCCAGCAGACCGGACAGGGATGGTAATCAGCCCCAGCATTTT. V gene TRBV6-5 combines with J gene TRBJ1-5, with 8 bases fitting TRBD1. The CDR3 covers 15 residues. The V and J ends lost 6 bases and 4 bases, in that order; junction bases with no gene match: 8. CDR1 and CDR2 (germline): MNHEY, SVGAGI.